A selection of T cell receptor beta chains follows, all from one sample in a study of OX40 agonist ivuxolimab in advanced cancers. Clones were sequenced by immunoSEQ multiplex PCR, and TCRdb holds only the in-frame ones, with some missing. This repertoire shows 25,000 to 30,000 clones, 70% to 85% found once; its top ten account for 25% to 30%. This specimen consisted of CD4+ or CD8+ T cells sorted from blood, obtained in a trial of the OX40 agonist ivuxolimab. Every receptor here comes from an adult with an advanced solid tumor such as melanoma, head and neck, liver or kidney cancer. The CDR3 runs from the conserved cysteine through the conserved F or W. The order of the fields is J gene, clone size, D gene, V gene, CDR3 DNA, CDR3 protein. The D gene is left open where the match is weak. Where a row states a size, it is once, few, many or the class of an expanded clone; other rows omit it.

TRBJ2-7	NA	NA	TRBV29-1	TGCAGCGTTGTTGGCGGAGACTACGAGCAGTACTTC	CSVVGGDYEQYF
TRBJ1-1	NA	NA	TRBV4-1	TGCGCCAGCAGCCAAGATCTCGGAGGGCCGGGCACTGAAGCTTTCTTT	CASSQDLGGPGTEAFF
TRBJ2-1	NA	NA	TRBV9	TGTGCCAGCAGCGTAGGCACTAACTACAATGAGCAGTTCTTC	CASSVGTNYNEQFF
TRBJ2-3	NA	TRBD2	TRBV27	TGTGCCAGCAGTTTATGGGCTAGCGGGAGCACAGATACGCAGTATTTT	CASSLWASGSTDTQYF
TRBJ1-6	NA	NA	TRBV2	TGTGCCAGCAGTGAAATGTATAGCTCCGATTCACCCCTCCACTTT	CASSEMYSSDSPLHF
TRBJ2-7	NA	NA	TRBV5-1	TGCGCCAGCAGCCTGGCCTACGAGCAGTACTTC	CASSLAYEQYF
TRBJ1-2	NA	TRBD1	TRBV9	TGTGCCAGCAGGTTCCACAGGGGTCGTTATGGCTACACCTTC	CASRFHRGRYGYTF
TRBJ1-2	NA	TRBD1	TRBV29-1	TGCAGCGCCCGTAAGACAGGGGGCTATGGCTACACCTTC	CSARKTGGYGYTF
TRBJ2-1	NA	NA	TRBV5-1	TGCGCCAGCAGCTTGTGGCAGAACAATGAGCAGTTCTTC	CASSLWQNNEQFF
TRBJ2-2	NA	TRBD2	TRBV7-6	TGTGCCAGCAGCTTAGTAAGCAGGCCCACGGGGGGTACCGGGGAGCTGTTTTTT	CASSLVSRPTGGTGELFF
TRBJ2-1	NA	NA	TRBV9	TGTGCCAGCAGCGCCTCTGTTGTTGGGGATGAGCAGTTCTTC	CASSASVVGDEQFF
TRBJ1-6	once	NA	TRBV7-8	TGTGCCAGCAGCTTACAGGGGATTCAGAGCTCCTATAATTCACCCCTCCACTTT	CASSLQGIQSSYNSPLHF
TRBJ2-1	once	NA	TRBV5-1	TGCGCCTCATACCCGGGACTTACTTACAATGAGCAGTTCTTC	CASYPGLTYNEQFF
TRBJ1-2	NA	NA	TRBV21-1	TGTGCCAGCAGCAAACGTAGACGGCTAAACTATGGCTACACCTTC	CASSKRRRLNYGYTF
TRBJ1-1	NA	NA	TRBV6-5	TGTGCCAGCAGTTTTACAGCGAACACTGAAGCTTTCTTT	CASSFTANTEAFF
TRBJ1-5	NA	NA	TRBV7-9	TGTGCCAGCAGCTTAGGAGGGGTCAATCAGTCCCAGCATTTT	CASSLGGVNQSQHF
TRBJ1-1	NA	NA	TRBV7-9	TGTGCCAGCGAGATAAACACTGAAGCTTTCTTT	CASEINTEAFF
TRBJ2-2	few	TRBD2	TRBV4-1	TGCGCCAGCAGCCGGACTAGCGGGGGAGATACCGGGGAGCTGTTTTTT	CASSRTSGGDTGELFF
TRBJ2-2	NA	NA	TRBV27	TGTGCCAGCAGTTCTACCGGGAGTCGTGCCGGGGAGCTGTTTTTT	CASSSTGSRAGELFF
TRBJ2-3	NA	TRBD2	TRBV7-6	TGTGCCAGCAGCCCCACGGGAGGGGCAGATACGCAGTATTTT	CASSPTGGADTQYF
TRBJ2-7	NA	TRBD1	TRBV28	TGTGCCAGCAGTTCTGACAGGGGGTGGGCCTACGAGCAGTACTTC	CASSSDRGWAYEQYF
TRBJ2-2	NA	NA	TRBV2	TGTGCCAGCAGTGACCAGGAGGAGCGTCCCTACACCGGGGAGCTGTTTTTT	CASSDQEERPYTGELFF
TRBJ2-2	NA	TRBD1	TRBV19	TGTGCCAGTAGTATAACAGGGGCCGGGGAGCTGTTTTTT	CASSITGAGELFF
TRBJ2-7	many	NA	TRBV7-6	TGTGCCAGCAGCCCCCTGGGTGGGGAGGCCATCGAGCAGTACTTC	CASSPLGGEAIEQYF
TRBJ2-7	once	NA	TRBV7-9	TGTGCCAGCAGCTTAGCGCGTGGAACTAGTCTCTACGAGCAGTACTTC	CASSLARGTSLYEQYF
TRBJ1-1	NA	NA	TRBV15	TGTGCCACCAGCAGAGGAACTATGAACACTGAAGCTTTCTTT	CATSRGTMNTEAFF
TRBJ2-1	few	NA	TRBV10-3	TGTGCCATCAGTGACCCGCGAGATGAGCAGTTCTTC	CAISDPRDEQFF
TRBJ2-1	NA	NA	TRBV27	TGTGCCAGCAGTCCAACTCCACAGGTTTTTGAGCAGTTCTTC	CASSPTPQVFEQFF
TRBJ2-2	NA	NA	TRBV7-9	TGTGCCAGCAGCTCGTCAGGAAACACCGGGGAGCTGTTTTTT	CASSSSGNTGELFF
TRBJ1-6	NA	NA	TRBV2	TGTGCCAGCAGTGGTCTCTCGTCGACAGCGAGTAATTCACCCCTCCACTTT	CASSGLSSTASNSPLHF
TRBJ2-3	NA	NA	TRBV6-1	TGTGCCAGCAGTGAAAAAAGGGACACAGATACGCAGTATTTT	CASSEKRDTDTQYF
TRBJ2-7	NA	NA	TRBV9	TGTGCCAGCAGCGTAGAGGACGCCTACGAGCAGTACTTC	CASSVEDAYEQYF
TRBJ1-2	once	NA	TRBV29-1	TGCAGCGTCTCCGGTGGGTTTAACTATGGCTACACCTTC	CSVSGGFNYGYTF
TRBJ2-3	NA	TRBD2	TRBV11-2	TGTGCCAGCAGCGGGGGGGCGGGAGGCGAAGAAAATACGCAGTATTTT	CASSGGAGGEENTQYF
TRBJ2-1	NA	NA	TRBV28	TGTGCCAGCAGTCCCTCGGGACTGAGCAATGAGCAGTTCTTC	CASSPSGLSNEQFF
TRBJ1-6	NA	NA	TRBV30	TGTGCCTGGGGATACACCTATAATTCACCCCTCCACTTT	CAWGYTYNSPLHF
TRBJ1-5	NA	TRBD1	TRBV2	TGTGCCAGCGGTCGGACAGGGGGGAATCAGCCCCAGCATTTT	CASGRTGGNQPQHF
TRBJ2-7	NA	NA	TRBV30	TGTGCCTGGAGTGTAAATAGACCCTACGAGCAGTACTTC	CAWSVNRPYEQYF
TRBJ2-7	NA	TRBD2	TRBV5-8	TGTGCCAGCAGCCTCCGACTAGCGGGCCGGACCTCCTACGAGCAGTACTTC	CASSLRLAGRTSYEQYF
TRBJ2-7	NA	NA	TRBV28	TGTGCCAGCAGTTTACCCCCCTTTGACGCCTCCTACGAGCAGTACTTC	CASSLPPFDASYEQYF
TRBJ2-7	few	NA	TRBV28	TGTGCCAGCAGTTCTCCGGGACGGACCTACGAGCAGTACTTC	CASSSPGRTYEQYF
TRBJ2-7	NA	NA	TRBV16	TGTGCCAGCAGCCAATCGACACAGGGAACCTACGAGCAGTACTTC	CASSQSTQGTYEQYF
TRBJ2-7	NA	TRBD2	TRBV2	TGTGCCACCAATGTCCAGTCTAGCGGGGCTTACGAGCAGTACTTC	CATNVQSSGAYEQYF
TRBJ2-7	once	NA	TRBV6-5	TGTGCCAGCAGGGCACAAAGGTGGGCCTACGAGCAGTACTTC	CASRAQRWAYEQYF
TRBJ2-7	NA	NA	TRBV5-1	TGCGCCAGCAGCCACGAAACGTACGAGCAGTACTTC	CASSHETYEQYF
TRBJ1-2	NA	NA	TRBV2	TGTGCCAGCAGTGAGGCCCCCACTCCTAACTATGGCTACACCTTC	CASSEAPTPNYGYTF
TRBJ2-5	NA	TRBD1	TRBV7-6	TGTGCCAGCAGCTTAGCCACAGGGGGGAACCAAGAGACCCAGTACTTC	CASSLATGGNQETQYF
TRBJ2-6	NA	NA	TRBV9	TGTGCCAGCAGCATTGGTGGGGCCAACGTCCTGACTTTC	CASSIGGANVLTF
TRBJ2-7	NA	NA	TRBV6-5	TGTGCCAGCAGTTACTCGAATCAGGGAGCCGAGCAGTACTTC	CASSYSNQGAEQYF
TRBJ1-6	NA	TRBD1	TRBV7-9	TGTGCCAGCAGGGAACAGGGGGCCAGTTCACCCCTCCACTTT	CASREQGASSPLHF
TRBJ2-7	NA	TRBD2	TRBV2	TGCGCCAGCAGTGAATCTTCTAGCGGGGTGGTGGACGAGCAGTACTTC	CASSESSSGVVDEQYF
TRBJ2-7	NA	TRBD1	TRBV7-8	TGTGCCAGCAGCTGGTACGGGACAGATTCCTACGAGCAGTACTTC	CASSWYGTDSYEQYF
TRBJ1-4	few	TRBD1	TRBV6-5	TGTGCCAGCAGTTCGGGACAGGGTTATGAAAAACTGTTTTTT	CASSSGQGYEKLFF
TRBJ2-3	NA	NA	TRBV19	TGTGCCAGTAATCAGGAATTGGGGGCAGATACGCAGTATTTT	CASNQELGADTQYF
TRBJ2-1	NA	TRBD2	TRBV6-5	TGTGCCAGCAGGCCTAGCGGGGGGGCCTACAATGAGCAGTTCTTC	CASRPSGGAYNEQFF
TRBJ2-7	NA	TRBD2	TRBV5-1	TGCGCCAGCAGCTTGACTAGCGGGAGTTACGAGCAGTACTTC	CASSLTSGSYEQYF
TRBJ1-2	NA	NA	TRBV10-3	TGTGCCATCAGTGATGGGCAGAACTATGGCTACACCTTC	CAISDGQNYGYTF
TRBJ1-4	once	TRBD1	TRBV11-2	TGTGCCAGCAGCTGGGGACAGGGGGCAGGAATAGAAAAACTGTTTTTT	CASSWGQGAGIEKLFF
TRBJ1-4	NA	NA	TRBV7-9	TGTGCCAGCAGCTCCGCTAACGGGGGCATTAATGAAAAACTGTTTTTT	CASSSANGGINEKLFF
TRBJ2-3	NA	NA	TRBV5-8	TGTGCCAGCAGCCCCCTGGCTGCGGGCATTAACACAGATACGCAGTATTTT	CASSPLAAGINTDTQYF